This TCR beta chain was sequenced during a study of blood T cell repertoires in COVID-19. For the study at large: Sites across the United States, Italy and Spain contributed samples from acute and convalescent COVID-19.

As processed by the authors: Estimated nucleated cell counts came from reference gene primer amplification. TCRdb's table, derived via immunoSEQ multiplex PCR, lists solely in-frame clones and lacks some. The D gene and trimming were derived from the DNA, and the V and J assignments and clone size from that table. The table shows roughly 260,000 clones, with over 75% occurring only once. The study recruited people aged about 18 to 95 years across 24 US areas. Recovered Cohort 3 donors showed two negative PCRs, clearance, or symptom resolution. Germline CDR1 SGHNT, CDR2 YENEEA. With V trimmed by 5 bases and J by 9 bases, 7 bases remained unmatched. The CDR3 runs to 13 residues. This clone was seen more than once but under ten times.

Source material: PBMCs or T cells enriched from blood (not recorded which). The chain recombines TRBV11-3 with TRBJ2-1; 7 nucleotides align to TRBD1. The clonotype was recovered from a woman between 45 and 60 years old who had recovered from COVID-19. The DNA for the CDR3 is TGTGCCAGCAGCCCAACAGGGGACGGTGAGCAGTTCTTC. Residues: CASSPTGDGEQFF.